Shown below are 4 T cell receptor beta chains from a single sample sequenced in a study of blood T cells in healthy people across ages. Through a sample-barcoded 5' primer and a J-beta primer mix, a second PCR was run for roughly 7 to 12 cycles. One entry per CDR3 protein results from TCRdb running MiXCR on the 5' RACE reads. The table lists about 1 million distinct CDR3 sequences, almost 25% of them singletons. This sample also appeared in a second study, on T cells of mothers and their children.

Sequenced material: blood. Receptors originate from a girl aged 2 to 9 in good health.

This clonotype occurred many times. The chain joins TRBV15 to TRBJ2-4; maybe TRBD2 (6 bases). Trimming pared 3 bases from V and 0 bases from J, leaving 9 bases between. Germline V gene data show CDR1 as LNHNV and CDR2 as YYDKDF (reference sequence). This CDR3 region has 15 residues. The CDR3 DNA follows: TGTGCCACCAGCAGGGAGGGTGTAGCCAAAAACATTCAGTACTTC. Protein sequence: CATSREGVAKNIQYF.

The chain links TRBV12-3 or TRBV12-4 to TRBJ2-4; D might be TRBD2 (6 bases). Trimming removed 4 bases at V and 15 bases at J, with 19 bases between. The CDR3 runs 13 residues. CDR3 bases: TGTGCCAGCAGTTCCTACGCCAATGCGGGGAGGTACTTC. Amino acid sequence: CASSSYANAGRYF.

This clonotype was detected a few times. This CDR3 is CASSSRRGAQETQYF. CDR3 DNA: TGCGCCAGCAGCTCTCGACGAGGCGCACAAGAGACCCAGTACTTC. The chain recombines TRBV5-1 with TRBJ2-5, with D unclear. Germline CDR1 is SGHRS and CDR2 is YFSETQ. V was trimmed by 3 bases and J by 2 bases, leaving 14 bases between them. This CDR3 has 15 residues.

This chain connects TRBV6-1 to TRBJ1-3; a possible D gene is TRBD1 (6 bases). The CDR3 consists of 16 residues. Germline CDR1 is MNHNS and CDR2 is SASEGT. Trimming shortened V by 6 bases and J by 1 base, and 16 bases separated the two germline ends. The CDR3: CASSLYRAVSGNTIYF. DNA of the CDR3: TGTGCCAGCAGCTTGTACAGGGCGGTATCTGGAAACACCATATATTTT.